The 4 T cell receptor beta chains below were found in one sample sequenced in a study of cytomegalovirus exposure and HLA in healthy donors. PCR involved 60 Vbeta and 13 Jbeta primers. Here immunoSEQ multiplex PCR was the method, and the copy in TCRdb shows in-frame clones only, minus some. The data hold 150,000 or so clones, with approximately 69% observed a single time. The sequencing sample was made of PBMCs. All receptors derive from a man aged 25 to 40 in good health and CMV-seronegative.

The V gene is TRBV2, the J gene TRBJ2-3; 11 positions match TRBD2. This CDR3 region has 16 residues. Germline V lookup: CDR1 SNHLY, CDR2 FYNNEI. V lost 7 bases to trimming and J lost 0 bases; unmatched junction nucleotides: 6. In nucleotides, the CDR3 is TGTGCCAGCACCGTGGGGACTAGCGGTAGCACAGATACGCAGTATTTT. This sequence encodes CASTVGTSGSTDTQYF.

In this sample, this clone turned up a few times. The rearrangement links TRBV27 to TRBJ1-4, with no clear D. This CDR3 is 13 amino acids long. Germline V gene sequence: CDR1 MNHEY, CDR2 SMNVEV (reference sequence). Trimming cost V 0 bases and J 7 bases, with 6 bases left between them. CDR3 residues: CASSLSFGEKLFF. CDR3 DNA: TGTGCCAGCAGTTTATCGTTCGGTGAAAAACTGTTTTTT.

This chain uses TRBV2 with TRBJ2-6, with D possibly TRBD1 on 5 matching bases. The CDR3 covers 16 residues. The germline V gene has CDR1 SNHLY and CDR2 FYNNEI. Trimming took 1 base from V and 1 from J, leaving 8 bases between them. DNA for the CDR3: TGTGCCAGCAGTGAAGTGGGGCAATCTGGGGCCAACGTCCTGACTTTC. Translating gives CASSEVGQSGANVLTF.

The chain combines TRBV19 with TRBJ1-5; D is perhaps TRBD1 (5 bases). V lost 5 bases and J 2 bases, leaving 13 bases between the germline ends. The CDR3 totals 15 residues. In germline, CDR1 is LNHDA, CDR2 SQIVND (reference sequence). The CDR3: CASSPSGGGNQPQHF. The CDR3 bases are TGTGCCAGTAGTCCATCCGGGGGTGGCAATCAGCCCCAGCATTTT.